This TCR beta chain was recorded in a study of T cells in Graves' hyperthyroidism and ophthalmopathy. Amplification yielded TCR beta CDR3 regions, with RNA transcripts as the source. RT-PCR in the first round (using the HTBI primer set) targeted the TCR CDR3. TCRdb passed the multiplex PCR reads through MiXCR, listing each CDR3 protein once. The sample lists around 400,000 distinct CDR3 sequences; 20% to 25% were seen once. The sequence was collected from a man aged 45-60 years with Graves' hyperthyroidism. The material sequenced was blood.

CDR3 residues: CASSQYSADTQYF. CDR3 DNA sequence: TGTGCCAGCAGCCAATACAGTGCAGATACGCAGTATTTT. The chain employs TRBV4-2 and TRBJ2-3; D is unclear. V lost 2 bases to trimming and J lost 4 bases, with 7 bases between them. Per germline, CDR1 LGHNA and CDR2 YNFKEQ. The CDR3 has 13 residues.